The T cell receptor (beta chain) under discussion was sequenced for a study of T-cell reconstitution after alpha-beta-depleted transplantation in children. Study-level findings and limits: Several patients had high TCRbeta diversity at day 60; it came from surviving recipient T cells and thymic progenitors. A year had passed since transplant, and T-cell counts and diversity by then came mostly from newly produced T cells.

This clonotype was recorded at least ten times. Its matching antigen is unknown. An end of the junction does not agree with germline; a read error may underlie this. Using unique molecular identifiers, the investigators prepared the TCRbeta library. TCRdb passed the PCR reads through MiXCR, listing each CDR3 protein once. The table has 280,000 or so distinct CDR3 sequences, roughly 12% seen once. The germline CDR1 and CDR2 sequences are DFQATT and SNEGSKA (reference sequence). This CDR3 has 14 residues. The specimen comprised peripheral blood, sampled 180 days after TCRalphabeta/CD19-depleted stem cell transplant. V and J are TRBV20-1 and TRBJ1-2; unclear D gene. This sequence originates from a male patient aged 2 to 10 who had a stem cell transplant for chronic granulomatous disease, so the T cells may come from the graft donor. The CDR3 coding sequence is TGCAGTGCGCCCCCCGGGGAGGTCAGCTATGGCTACACTTTC. Its protein product is CSAPPGEVSYGYTF.